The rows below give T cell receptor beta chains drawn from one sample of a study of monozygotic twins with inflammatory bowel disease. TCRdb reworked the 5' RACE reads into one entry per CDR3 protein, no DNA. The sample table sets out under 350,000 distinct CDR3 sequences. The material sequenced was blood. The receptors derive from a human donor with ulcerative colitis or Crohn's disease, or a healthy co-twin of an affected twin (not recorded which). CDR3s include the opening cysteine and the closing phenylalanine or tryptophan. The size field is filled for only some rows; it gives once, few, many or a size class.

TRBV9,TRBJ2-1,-,CASSVTGGGRGYEQFF
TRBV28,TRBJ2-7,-,CASSQTGGYTYEQYF
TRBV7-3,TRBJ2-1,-,CASSRGDAWNEQFF
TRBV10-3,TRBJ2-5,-,CAISESGRGLGETQHF
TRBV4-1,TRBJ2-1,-,CASSQDRSKFPENEQFF
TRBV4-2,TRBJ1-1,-,CASSQDLMTGGVTEAFF
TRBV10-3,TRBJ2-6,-,CAISESIGAGANVLTF
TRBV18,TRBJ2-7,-,CASRRGSYEQYF
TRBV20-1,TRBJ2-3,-,CSARATTDSTDTQYF
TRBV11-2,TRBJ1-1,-,CASSFESPEAFF
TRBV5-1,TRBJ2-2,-,CASSFTGELFF
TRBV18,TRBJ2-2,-,CASSPPYPPGELFF
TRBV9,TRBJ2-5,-,CASSASSGEYQETQYF
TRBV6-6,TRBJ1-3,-,CASSYVSGNTIYF
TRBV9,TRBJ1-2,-,CASSTGPLGYTF
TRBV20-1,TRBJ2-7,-,CSARGLSGRAHEQYF
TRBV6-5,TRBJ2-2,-,CASSYRQGYTGELFF
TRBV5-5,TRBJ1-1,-,CASSLVQGEAFF
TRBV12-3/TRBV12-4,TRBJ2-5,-,CASSLIPGMQETQYF
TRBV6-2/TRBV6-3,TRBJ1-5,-,CASSYSGGRGLSSNQPQHF
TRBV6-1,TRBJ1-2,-,CASSGTGGVYGYTF
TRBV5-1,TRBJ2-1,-,CASKREGNEQFF
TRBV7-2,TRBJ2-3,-,CASSLLAGGRGDTQYF
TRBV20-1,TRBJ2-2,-,CSASSGGNTGELFF
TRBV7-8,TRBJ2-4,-,CASSFEGRAKNIQYF
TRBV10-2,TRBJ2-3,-,CATSGTDTQYF
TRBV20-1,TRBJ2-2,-,CSARYKNTGELFF
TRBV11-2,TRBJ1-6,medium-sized,CASSLRQVNSPLHF
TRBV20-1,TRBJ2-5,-,CSAGVGRETQYF
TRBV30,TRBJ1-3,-,CALTRRTSGNTIYF
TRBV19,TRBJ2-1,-,CASSAHNEQFF
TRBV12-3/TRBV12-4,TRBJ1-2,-,CASRETGRPYGYTF
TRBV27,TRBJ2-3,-,CASSLLDNTDTQYF
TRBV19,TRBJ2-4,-,CASNSILAKNIQYF
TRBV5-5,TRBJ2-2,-,CASSKNTGELFF
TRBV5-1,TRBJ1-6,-,CASRDVPESNSPLHF
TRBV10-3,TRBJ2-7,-,CATPPDRGGYEQYF
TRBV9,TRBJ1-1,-,CASSVAWGGTEAFF
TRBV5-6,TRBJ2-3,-,CASSLAGTGSTDTQYF
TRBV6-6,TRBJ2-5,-,CASSFQQGTQYF
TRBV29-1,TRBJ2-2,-,CSVVPGQGSNTGELFF
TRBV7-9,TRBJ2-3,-,CASSLGSTRMDTQYF
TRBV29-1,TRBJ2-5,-,CSGKSGQETQYF
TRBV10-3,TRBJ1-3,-,CAISGRDRGLGVSGNTIYF
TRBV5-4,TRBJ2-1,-,CASSFPRGAARDRRGNEQFF
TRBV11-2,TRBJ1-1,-,CASSLSRDTEAFF